The rows below give T cell receptor beta chains drawn from one sample of a study of Siglec-9 on CD8 T cells in melanoma. Clones were sequenced by immunoSEQ multiplex PCR, and TCRdb holds only the in-frame ones, with some missing. Among some 39,000 clones listed, approximately 84% were seen once. Sequencing was done on a sample of Siglec-9- CD8+ T cells sorted from blood. These receptors were obtained from a human donor in good health. The CDR3 runs from the conserved cysteine through the conserved F or W. The D gene is left open where the match is weak. The size of a clone is reported for some rows only, either as once, few or many, or as a class for expanded clones.

-	-	TRBV28	TRBJ2-7	TGTGCCAGCAGTTTTTCTTCAGAGGGCTACGAGCAGTACTTC	CASSFSSEGYEQYF
TRBD1	few	TRBV10-1	TRBJ2-7	TGCGCCAGCAGTGCCGGGACAGGGTACGAGCAGTACTTC	CASSAGTGYEQYF
TRBD1	-	TRBV19	TRBJ2-7	TGTGCCAGCAAGCTACAGGGGGCCGACGAGCAGTACTTC	CASKLQGADEQYF
-	once	TRBV9	TRBJ2-7	TGTGCCAGCAGCGTAGATAGCAGGGTGAGCGAGCAGTACTTC	CASSVDSRVSEQYF
-	-	TRBV9	TRBJ1-4	TGTGCCAGCAGCGGCGGACAGTGGGGGAGTGAAAAACTGTTTTTT	CASSGGQWGSEKLFF
-	-	TRBV27	TRBJ2-7	TGTGCCAGCAGTTGGGGGGTCTCCTACGAGCAGTACTTC	CASSWGVSYEQYF
TRBD2	-	TRBV5-1	TRBJ2-7	TGCGCCAGCAGCTTAAGCGGGAGGGTCTACGAGCAGTACTTC	CASSLSGRVYEQYF
-	-	TRBV7-2	TRBJ1-1	TGTGCCAGCAGCCTAATGGGAGGGTCGACTGAAGCTTTCTTT	CASSLMGGSTEAFF
-	-	TRBV4-1	TRBJ2-1	TGCGCCAGCAGCCAAGGAAGGGTATCGGGCAATGAGCAGTTCTTC	CASSQGRVSGNEQFF
-	-	TRBV5-8	TRBJ2-1	TGTGCCAGCAGCTTAGCGAAGGAGCAGTTCTTC	CASSLAKEQFF
-	-	TRBV6-5	TRBJ1-1	TGTGCCAGCAGCCTAGGACAGTTGAACACTGAAGCTTTCTTT	CASSLGQLNTEAFF
-	-	TRBV13	TRBJ2-3	TGTGCCAGCAGCTTAGGCCGAATCACAGATACGCAGTATTTT	CASSLGRITDTQYF
-	-	TRBV6-6	TRBJ2-7	TGTGCCAGCAGTTACTCGACGAGTTACGAGCAGTACTTC	CASSYSTSYEQYF
TRBD1	-	TRBV2	TRBJ2-7	TGTGCCAGCAGTGAATTCGCAGGGGGCGCGGATGAGCAGTACTTC	CASSEFAGGADEQYF
-	-	TRBV4-2	TRBJ2-3	TGTGCCAGCAGCCAAGATAAGAGCGCCACAGATACGCAGTATTTT	CASSQDKSATDTQYF
TRBD1	few	TRBV27	TRBJ2-7	TGTGCCAGCAGTACCAGACAGGGATTCTACGAGCAGTACTTC	CASSTRQGFYEQYF
-	-	TRBV28	TRBJ1-1	TGTGCCAGCAGTTTCGGCGCAGCTACTGAAGCTTTCTTT	CASSFGAATEAFF
-	-	TRBV28	TRBJ1-5	TGTGCCAGCAGCCCACGTAGCATGGGTAATCAGCCCCAGCATTTT	CASSPRSMGNQPQHF
-	-	TRBV5-1	TRBJ2-2	TGCGCCAGCAGCGAGAACACCGGGGAGCTGTTTTTT	CASSENTGELFF
-	-	TRBV9	TRBJ2-5	TGTGCCATCCACCCGGGCCAGAGGGAGACCCAGTACTTC	CAIHPGQRETQYF
TRBD1	-	TRBV5-6	TRBJ2-5	TGTGCCAGCAGGCGGACAGGGTGGGAGACCCAGTACTTC	CASRRTGWETQYF
-	-	TRBV9	TRBJ1-4	TGTGCCAGCAGCCCAACAGCAGGGTTGGGAGAAAAACTGTTTTTT	CASSPTAGLGEKLFF
-	-	TRBV28	TRBJ1-4	TGTGCCAGCAGTCCCCTAGGGAATACTAATGAAAAACTGTTTTTT	CASSPLGNTNEKLFF
-	-	TRBV29-1	TRBJ2-1	TGCAGCGTTTTGGTCAATGAGCAGTTCTTC	CSVLVNEQFF
TRBD1	-	TRBV7-9	TRBJ1-2	TGTGCCAGCAGCTTAGGGGACAGGGGGCTTCCCCCTTCCTTC	CASSLGDRGLPPSF
TRBD2	-	TRBV6-1	TRBJ2-1	TGTGCCAGCAGTGTCCCCGGGACTAGCGACTACAATGAGCAGTTCTTC	CASSVPGTSDYNEQFF
-	-	TRBV11-3	TRBJ2-5	TGTGCCAGCAGCCGAGGGGAGACCCAGTACTTC	CASSRGETQYF
-	-	TRBV7-8	TRBJ2-1	TGTGCCAGCAGCGCTGAAGGGTATCGGCAGTTCTTC	CASSAEGYRQFF
-	-	TRBV11-2	TRBJ2-3	TGTGCCAGCAGCTACCAGGATACGCAGTATTTT	CASSYQDTQYF
-	-	TRBV28	TRBJ1-5	TGTGCCAGCAGTTTATGGAGGAGACCCCAGCATTTT	CASSLWRRPQHF
-	-	TRBV7-6	TRBJ1-1	TGTGCCAGCAGCTTAGCCGAAGACATTGAAGCTTTCTTT	CASSLAEDIEAFF
-	-	TRBV11-3	TRBJ1-1	TGTGCCAGCAGCTTAGATCGTTGGCAGGGGAGGAACACTGAAGCTTTCTTT	CASSLDRWQGRNTEAFF
TRBD2	-	TRBV27	TRBJ2-1	TGTGCCAGCAGCGGCGGGAGCTCCTACAATGAGCAGTTCTTC	CASSGGSSYNEQFF
-	-	TRBV19	TRBJ1-4	TGTGCCAGTAGCCTCCTGCCAGGGCCAAATGAAAAACTGTTTTTT	CASSLLPGPNEKLFF
-	once	TRBV19	TRBJ2-2	TGTGCCAGCAGAGAGAACACCGGGGAGCTGTTTTTT	CASRENTGELFF
-	-	TRBV5-1	TRBJ2-7	TGCGCCAGCAGCTTGGCCGGGGCACGGAGCTACGAGCAGTACTTC	CASSLAGARSYEQYF
TRBD1	few	TRBV9	TRBJ2-2	TGTGCCAGCAGCCCCCCAGGGACAGTGAACACCGGGGAGCTGTTTTTT	CASSPPGTVNTGELFF
-	-	TRBV19	TRBJ1-6	TGTGCCAGTAGGCACTCTGATAGCTCCTATAATTCACCCCTCCACTTT	CASRHSDSSYNSPLHF
-	-	TRBV27	TRBJ2-5	TGTGCCAGCAGTTTATCTATTCCTACAGGGATCCAAGAGACCCAGTACTTC	CASSLSIPTGIQETQYF
-	few	TRBV25-1	TRBJ2-6	TGTGCCAGCAGTGAATCTTCTGGGGCCAACGTCCTGACTTTC	CASSESSGANVLTF
-	-	TRBV7-9	TRBJ2-1	TGTGCCAGCAGCTTACGGCTCGATGAGCAGTTCTTC	CASSLRLDEQFF
-	few	TRBV19	TRBJ2-1	TGTGCCAGCGCAGCCGGCGAGGAGACCTACAATGAGCAGTTCTTC	CASAAGEETYNEQFF
-	-	TRBV6-1	TRBJ2-7	TGTGCCAGCAGCATCGGATTCTACGAGCAGTACTTC	CASSIGFYEQYF
TRBD2	-	TRBV5-4	TRBJ2-7	TGTGCCAGCAGCTTGGCCTCGGGAGGGCCTCTCGAGCAGTACTTC	CASSLASGGPLEQYF
-	-	TRBV6-5	TRBJ2-1	TGTGCCAGCAGTCTTACTAGAGGTGAGCAGTTCTTC	CASSLTRGEQFF
-	-	TRBV12-2	TRBJ1-6	TGTGCAAGTCGCGGGCCTTGGCCCGGTCCGAATTCACCCCTCCACTTT	CASRGPWPGPNSPLHF
-	-	TRBV19	TRBJ1-2	TGTGCCAGTAGTGTTCTAAACTATGGCTACACCTTC	CASSVLNYGYTF
TRBD1	-	TRBV7-9	TRBJ2-1	TGTGCCAGCAGCTTATCCGGGACAGGGGGTGGTGAGCAGTTCTTC	CASSLSGTGGGEQFF
-	-	TRBV4-2	TRBJ1-1	TGTGCCAGCAGCCATTTACAGGGGAACACTGAAGCTTTCTTT	CASSHLQGNTEAFF
-	-	TRBV15	TRBJ2-7	TGTGCCACCAGCAGAGATCTGCGAGACGTAAATATGAGGAGCTCCTACGAGCAGTACTTC	CATSRDLRDVNMRSSYEQYF
-	-	TRBV5-1	TRBJ2-7	TGCGCCAGCAGCGGGTCGGTTTGGGAGCAGTACTTC	CASSGSVWEQYF
TRBD1	-	TRBV9	TRBJ2-2	TGTGCCAGCAGCGCGATCAGGACAGGGACCGGGGAGCTGTTTTTT	CASSAIRTGTGELFF
-	-	TRBV5-8	TRBJ1-3	TGTGCCAGCAGTCTCGCCACAGTAAGCTCTGGAAACACCATATATTTT	CASSLATVSSGNTIYF
TRBD1	-	TRBV5-4	TRBJ2-1	TGTGCCAGCAGCCACCCCGGGACAGGGGGCAATGAGCAGTTCTTC	CASSHPGTGGNEQFF
-	once	TRBV27	TRBJ1-2	TGTGCCAGCAGTTCCCTATTAGGGGGAGCCTATGGCTACACCTTC	CASSSLLGGAYGYTF
TRBD2	once	TRBV28	TRBJ2-1	TGTGCCAGCAGTCCACCCATCAGCGGGAGCCCCTACAATGAGCAGTTCTTC	CASSPPISGSPYNEQFF
-	-	TRBV27	TRBJ1-5	TGTGCCAGCAGTTTTGGGGGAAGGGGTCAGCCCCAGCATTTT	CASSFGGRGQPQHF
-	-	TRBV6-6	TRBJ2-3	TGTGCCAGCAGTTACTTAACCACAGATACGCAGTATTTT	CASSYLTTDTQYF
-	-	TRBV7-9	TRBJ2-7	TGTGCCAGCAGCTTAGTCGGGACTCACAACTACGAGCAGTACTTC	CASSLVGTHNYEQYF
-	-	TRBV28	TRBJ2-3	TGTGCCAGCAGTTTGACAGATAGCACAGATACGCAGTATTTT	CASSLTDSTDTQYF